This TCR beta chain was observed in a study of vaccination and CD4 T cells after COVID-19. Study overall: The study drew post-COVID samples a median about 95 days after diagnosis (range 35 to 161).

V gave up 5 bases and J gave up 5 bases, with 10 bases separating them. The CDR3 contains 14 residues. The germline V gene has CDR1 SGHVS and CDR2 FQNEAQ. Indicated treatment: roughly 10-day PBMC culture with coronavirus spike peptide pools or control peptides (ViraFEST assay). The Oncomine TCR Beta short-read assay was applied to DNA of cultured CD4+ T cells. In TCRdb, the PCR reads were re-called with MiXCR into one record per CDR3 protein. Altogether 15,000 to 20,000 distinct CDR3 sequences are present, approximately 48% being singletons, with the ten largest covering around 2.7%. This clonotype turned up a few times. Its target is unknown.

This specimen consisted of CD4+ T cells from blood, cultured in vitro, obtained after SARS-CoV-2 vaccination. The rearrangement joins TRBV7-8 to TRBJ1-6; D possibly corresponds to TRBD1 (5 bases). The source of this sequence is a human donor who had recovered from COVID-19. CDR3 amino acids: CASSPGGNNSPLHF. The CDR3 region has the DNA TGTGCCAGCAGCCCGGGGGGTAATAATTCACCCCTCCACTTT.